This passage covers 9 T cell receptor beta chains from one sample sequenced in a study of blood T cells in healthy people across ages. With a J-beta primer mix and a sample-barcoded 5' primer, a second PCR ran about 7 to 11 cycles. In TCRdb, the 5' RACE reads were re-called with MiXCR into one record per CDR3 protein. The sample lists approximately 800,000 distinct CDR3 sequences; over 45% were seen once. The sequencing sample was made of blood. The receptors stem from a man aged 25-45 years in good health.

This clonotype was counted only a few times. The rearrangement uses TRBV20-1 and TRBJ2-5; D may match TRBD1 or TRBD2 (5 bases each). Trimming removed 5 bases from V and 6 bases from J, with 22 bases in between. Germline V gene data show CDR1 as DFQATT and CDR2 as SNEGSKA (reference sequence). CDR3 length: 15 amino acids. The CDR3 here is CSAPLSGAGPKTQYF. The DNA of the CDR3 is TGCAGTGCTCCACTCTCCGGGGCAGGGCCGAAGACCCAGTACTTC.

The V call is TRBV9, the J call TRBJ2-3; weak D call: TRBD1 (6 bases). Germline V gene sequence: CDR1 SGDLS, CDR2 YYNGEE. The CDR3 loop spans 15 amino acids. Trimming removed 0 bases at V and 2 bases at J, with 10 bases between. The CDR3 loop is CASSVATGFTDTQYF. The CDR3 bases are TGTGCCAGCAGCGTAGCTACAGGGTTCACAGATACGCAGTATTTT.

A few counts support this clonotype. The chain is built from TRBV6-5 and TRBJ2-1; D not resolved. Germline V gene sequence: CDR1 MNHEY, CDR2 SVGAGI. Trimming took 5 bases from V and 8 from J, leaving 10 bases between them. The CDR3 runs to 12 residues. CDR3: CASSADSYEQFF. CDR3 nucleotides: TGTGCCAGCAGTGCCGACTCGTATGAGCAGTTCTTC.

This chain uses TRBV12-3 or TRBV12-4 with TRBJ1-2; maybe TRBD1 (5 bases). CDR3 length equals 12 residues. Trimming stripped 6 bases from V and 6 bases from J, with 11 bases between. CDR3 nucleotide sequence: TGTGCCAGCAGGGGTACAGGTAATGGCTACACCTTC. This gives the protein CASRGTGNGYTF.

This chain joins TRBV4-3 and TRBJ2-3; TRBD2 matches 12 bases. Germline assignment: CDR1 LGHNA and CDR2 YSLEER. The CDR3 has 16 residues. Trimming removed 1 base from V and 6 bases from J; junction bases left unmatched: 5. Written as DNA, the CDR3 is TGCGCCAGCAGCCAAGGGACTAGCGGGGTGGGGGATACGCAGTATTTT. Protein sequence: CASSQGTSGVGDTQYF.

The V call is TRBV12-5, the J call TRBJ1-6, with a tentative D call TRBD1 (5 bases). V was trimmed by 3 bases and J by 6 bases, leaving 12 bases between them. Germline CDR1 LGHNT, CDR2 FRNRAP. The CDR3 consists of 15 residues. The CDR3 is CASGLGDSRNSPLHF. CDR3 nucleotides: TGTGCTAGTGGTTTAGGAGACAGTCGTAATTCACCCCTCCACTTT. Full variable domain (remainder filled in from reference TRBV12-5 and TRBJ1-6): DARVTQTPRHKVTEMGQEVTMRCQPILGHNTVFWYRQTMMQGLELLAYFRNRAPLDDSGMPKDRFSAEMPDATLATLKIQPSEPRDSAVYFCASGLGDSRNSPLHFGNGTRLTVT.

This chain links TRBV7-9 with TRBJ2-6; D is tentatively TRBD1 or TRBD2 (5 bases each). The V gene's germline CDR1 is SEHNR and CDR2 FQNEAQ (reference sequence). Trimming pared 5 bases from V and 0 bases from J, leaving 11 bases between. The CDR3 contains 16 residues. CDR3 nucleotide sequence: TGTGCCAGCAGCCGAGGGACGGACTCTGGGGCCAACGTCCTGACTTTC. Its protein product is CASSRGTDSGANVLTF.

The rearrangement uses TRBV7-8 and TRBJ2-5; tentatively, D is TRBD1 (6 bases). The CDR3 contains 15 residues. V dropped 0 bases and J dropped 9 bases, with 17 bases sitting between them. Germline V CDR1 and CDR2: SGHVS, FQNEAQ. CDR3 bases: TGTGCCAGCAGCTTAGCGCCAAGGGGGTGGGTGCCCCAGTACTTC. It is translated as CASSLAPRGWVPQYF.

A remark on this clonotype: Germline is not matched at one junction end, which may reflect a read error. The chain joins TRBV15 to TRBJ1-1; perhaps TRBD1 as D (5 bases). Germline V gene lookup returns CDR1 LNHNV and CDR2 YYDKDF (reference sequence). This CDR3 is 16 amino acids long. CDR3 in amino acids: CATSRGVGTLNTEAFF. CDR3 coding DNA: TGTGCTACCAGCAGAGGCGTCGGGACCCTAAACACTGAAGCTTTCTTT.